This TCR beta chain was found in a study of T cell changes during pregnancy in multiple sclerosis. Data came from immunoSEQ multiplex PCR; TCRdb stores just in-frame clones and leaves some out. The data show over 70,000 clones, around 94% seen once. Germline values: CDR1 MNHEY, CDR2 SVGAGI. The CDR3 has 14 amino acids. The germline V and J ends were trimmed by 2 bases and 8 bases, with 12 bases remaining between them. This clonotype originated in a female donor with multiple sclerosis, enrolled in a pregnancy study. The chain is built from TRBV6-5 and TRBJ1-4; possibly TRBD1 for D (6 bases). The source was peripheral blood, collected in the third trimester of pregnancy. The CDR3: CASSYVGADEKLFF. CDR3 nucleotides: TGTGCCAGCAGTTACGTGGGGGCCGACGAAAAACTGTTTTTT.